This TCR beta chain derives from a study of blood T cell repertoires in COVID-19. Germline V lookup: CDR1 SGHRS, CDR2 YFSETQ. The V end lost 3 bases, the J end lost 4 bases, and 10 bases lay between the germline ends. This CDR3 region has 13 residues. As handled by the study authors: Counts of nucleated cells, estimated from reference gene primer amplification, were obtained. The method was immunoSEQ multiplex PCR; TCRdb's version includes in-frame clones alone and lacks a portion of them. V and J calls and clone size are given by that table; D and trimming were obtained from the DNA. This sample has more than 200,000 clones; roughly 80% occur once, and the top ten carry under 11%.

V is TRBV5-1 and J is TRBJ1-2, with D unresolved. This TCR came from a woman of 80 years or more with acute or convalescent COVID-19. Specimen: peripheral blood. The CDR3: CASSSDGLYGYTF. In DNA form, the CDR3 reads TGCGCCAGCAGCTCGGACGGACTCTATGGCTACACCTTC.